These 28 T cell receptor beta chains originate from one sample sequenced in a study of shared clonotypes between healthy human individuals. Profiled with immunoSEQ multiplex PCR; TCRdb holds only in-frame clones, not every one. The sample yields more than 2 million clones, 90% to 97% seen once. Sequencing was performed on naive CD4+ T cells sorted from blood. The sample's subset: CD45RA+ positively selected. The receptors derive from a young man in good health.

The J gene is TRBJ2-2, the V gene TRBV4-1; 7 nucleotides agree with TRBD2. J was trimmed by 4 bases and V by 1 base; bases with no gene match: 3. The germline V gene encodes CDR1 MGHRA and CDR2 YSYEKL. The length of the CDR3 is 15 residues. The CDR3 loop reads CASSQAGGITGELFF. The CDR3 nucleotides read TGCGCCAGCAGCCAAGCGGGGGGTATCACCGGGGAGCTGTTTTTT.

This clone has a single count. Written as DNA, the CDR3 is TGTGCCATCAGTGGCCAGCGGGGGGCTCTCAGTGAGACCGGGGAGCTGTTTTTT. Encoded protein: CAISGQRGALSETGELFF. The V gene is TRBV10-3, the J gene TRBJ2-2; TRBD2 matches at 9 bases. After removal of 4 bases from V and 5 bases from J, the junction contained 14 bases not matched to a gene. CDR3 size: 18 residues. Looked up from germline, CDR1 is ENHRY and CDR2 is SYGVKD.

The rearrangement uses TRBV19 and TRBJ1-5; unclear D gene. The V gene's germline CDR1 is LNHDA and CDR2 SQIVND (reference sequence). The V and J ends lost 2 bases and 8 bases respectively, with 16 bases between them. The CDR3 is 15 residues long. In DNA, the CDR3 is TGTGCCAGTAGTATAAGGTCTATCGCGAGGGAGCCCCAGCATTTT. This sequence encodes CASSIRSIAREPQHF. Full variable domain (missing parts from reference TRBV19 and TRBJ1-5): DGGITQSPKYLFRKEGQNVTLSCEQNLNHDAMYWYRQDPGQGLRLIYYSQIVNDFQKGDIAEGYSVSREKKESFPLTVTSAQKNPTAFYLCASSIRSIAREPQHFGDGTRLSIL.

The rearrangement links TRBV7-9 to TRBJ2-7; TRBD1 aligns across 8 bases. CDR1 and CDR2 (germline): SEHNR, FQNEAQ (reference sequence). This CDR3 contains 15 residues. Trimming cost V 0 bases and J 0 bases; bases outside gene matches: 1. The CDR3 coding sequence is TGTGCCAGCAGCTTAGCGGGACAGGCCTCCTACGAGCAGTACTTC. It yields the protein CASSLAGQASYEQYF.

Worth noting for this clone: The sample has other DNA sequences that encode this CDR3 too. This chain links TRBV5-4 with TRBJ2-1; TRBD2 aligns across 9 bases. Germline values: CDR1 SGHNT, CDR2 YYREEE (reference sequence). This CDR3 comprises 13 residues. The V segment lost 0 bases and the J segment 10 bases; nucleotides outside the gene matches: 2. The CDR3 coding sequence is TGTGCCAGCAGCTTGGTACTAGCGGGCGAGCAGTTCTTC. It yields the protein CASSLVLAGEQFF.

The V gene is TRBV30, the J gene TRBJ1-1, with D perhaps matching TRBD1 (6 bases). V gave up 2 bases and J gave up 13 bases, with 17 bases separating them. Germline assignment: CDR1 GTSNPN and CDR2 SVGIG (reference sequence). This CDR3 comprises 12 residues. The CDR3 nucleotides read TGTGCCTGGAGTCCGGGAGAGGCCAGGGGTTTCTTT. It specifies CAWSPGEARGFF.

In regard to this clone: This specimen includes other DNA sequences encoding the same CDR3. The chain links TRBV5-1 to TRBJ2-1, with 9 bases aligning to TRBD1. V shed 3 bases and J 7 bases; nucleotides not matched to a gene: 5. CDR3 length equals 14 residues. Germline values: CDR1 SGHRS, CDR2 YFSETQ. CDR3 sequence reads: CASSSTGTGNEQFF. The CDR3 DNA sequence: TGCGCCAGCAGCTCGACCGGGACAGGGAATGAGCAGTTCTTC.

The CDR3 sequence: CASSLGQGPSPLHF. The CDR3 coding sequence is TGTGCCAGCAGCCTCGGACAGGGTCCCTCACCCCTCCACTTT. The chain carries TRBV9 and TRBJ1-6; TRBD1 aligns across 8 bases. Germline V gives CDR1 SGDLS, CDR2 YYNGEE. The length of the CDR3 is 14 residues. The ends lost 4 bases at V and 10 bases at J; junction bases unmatched: 7.

The chain is built from TRBV7-2 and TRBJ1-5; maybe TRBD1 (5 bases). V lost 4 bases and J 6 bases, leaving 10 bases between the germline ends. CDR3 length equals 13 residues. Germline CDR1 reads SGHTA; CDR2 reads FQGNSA. The CDR3, as DNA: TGTGCCAGCAGCTCGGACATCCTTCAGCCCCAGCATTTT. Residues: CASSSDILQPQHF.

The chain recombines TRBV28 with TRBJ2-1; possibly TRBD1 for D (5 bases). V was pared by 10 bases and J by 10 bases, with 17 bases between. Per the germline V gene, CDR1 is MDHEN and CDR2 is SYDVKM. The CDR3 is made up of 12 amino acids. CDR3 protein: CATLGQGVEQFF. The CDR3 bases are TGTGCCACCCTGGGGCAGGGCGTCGAGCAGTTCTTC.

The chain recombines TRBV11-2 with TRBJ1-2; D not resolved. Germline V lookup: CDR1 SGHAT, CDR2 FQNNGV. The V end lost 1 base, the J end lost 0 bases, and 9 bases lay between the germline ends. The CDR3 has 15 residues. The DNA for the CDR3 is TGTGCCAGCAGCTTAGGTTTAGCGTCTAACTATGGCTACACCTTC. This codes for CASSLGLASNYGYTF.

This chain joins TRBV7-6 and TRBJ2-7; tentatively, D is TRBD2 (5 bases). The CDR3 contains 16 residues. Germline values: CDR1 SGHVS, CDR2 FNYEAQ. Trimming shortened V by 1 base and J by 0 bases, and 13 bases separated the two germline ends. CDR3: CASSLEGAGYSYEQYF. The CDR3 DNA reads as TGTGCCAGCAGCTTAGAGGGAGCCGGCTACTCCTACGAGCAGTACTTC.

This clone appeared once. The V gene is TRBV7-2, the J gene TRBJ2-7; D may be TRBD1 or TRBD2 (5 bases each). Germline loops: CDR1 SGHTA, CDR2 FQGNSA. V shed 4 bases and J shed 5 bases, with 27 bases lying between them. The CDR3 is 18 residues long. The CDR3 spells CASSSPNPNGTPRDEQYF. For the CDR3, the DNA is TGTGCCAGCAGCTCCCCCAACCCCAACGGGACCCCCAGGGACGAGCAGTACTTC.

V and J are TRBV7-2 and TRBJ1-2; D call uncertain. The germline CDR1 and CDR2 sequences are SGHTA and FQGNSA. V lost 5 bases and J lost 7, with 23 bases in between. The CDR3 consists of 16 residues. The DNA of the CDR3 is TGTGCCAGCAGCAAACCGGGAGAATTGAGTGATTTTGGCTACACCTTC. Translation gives CASSKPGELSDFGYTF.

In regard to this clone: Other DNA sequences of this sample code for an identical CDR3. V usage is TRBV5-1 and J usage is TRBJ2-7, with 8 bases aligning to TRBD1. This CDR3 contains 14 residues. Germline assignment: CDR1 SGHRS and CDR2 YFSETQ. Trimming removed 2 bases from V and 2 bases from J; junction bases left unmatched: 3. The CDR3 DNA is TGCGCCAGCAGCTTAGGGACAGGAGCCTACGAGCAGTACTTC. Encoded protein: CASSLGTGAYEQYF.

J is TRBJ2-7 and V is TRBV11-2; tentative D call: TRBD1 (5 bases). There are 14 residues in the CDR3. Germline-derived CDR1 and CDR2 are SGHAT and FQNNGV. Trimming removed 1 base from V and 3 bases from J, with 10 bases in between. CDR3 residues: CASSLVQGIYEQYF. CDR3 coding DNA: TGTGCCAGCAGCTTAGTGCAGGGTATCTACGAGCAGTACTTC.

V usage is TRBV6-1 and J usage is TRBJ2-3, with 8 nucleotides matching TRBD2. V lost 2 bases and J lost 4; bases outside the gene matches: 5. CDR3 size: 15 residues. Germline lookup yields CDR1 MNHNS and CDR2 SASEGT. CDR3 in DNA: TGTGCCAGCAGTGAAACGGGGGGGGGCCCAGATACGCAGTATTTT. Its protein product is CASSETGGGPDTQYF.

The V gene is TRBV5-4, the J gene TRBJ2-3; 9 positions agree with TRBD2. The CDR3 has 15 residues. Germline CDR1 reads SGHNT; CDR2 reads YYREEE (reference sequence). V dropped 5 bases and J dropped 3; count of bases not matched to a gene: 7. The CDR3 protein is CASSGGLAFTDTQYF. The CDR3 DNA reads TGTGCCAGCAGTGGGGGACTAGCCTTTACAGATACGCAGTATTTT. Full variable domain (outside the CDR3, taken from reference TRBV5-4 and TRBJ2-3): ETGVTQSPTHLIKTRGQQVTLRCSSQSGHNTVSWYQQALGQGPQFIFQYYREEENGRGNFPPRFSGLQFPNYSSELNVNALELDDSALYLCASSGGLAFTDTQYFGPGTRLTVL.

V gene TRBV28 combines with J gene TRBJ2-2; the D is unclear. Looked up from germline, CDR1 is MDHEN and CDR2 is SYDVKM. V was trimmed by 5 bases and J by 5 bases, leaving 6 bases between them. This CDR3 region has 12 residues. CDR3 nucleotide sequence: TGTGCCAGCAGTAAGATTACCGGGGAGCTGTTTTTT. This translates into CASSKITGELFF.

About this clone: Compared with germline, one end of the junction differs, possibly owing to a read error. This specimen includes other DNA sequences encoding the same CDR3. The genes are TRBV7-7 and TRBJ2-5, with unresolved D. CDR3 length equals 14 residues. CDR1 and CDR2 from the germline V gene are SSHAT and FNYEAQ (reference sequence). CDR3 DNA: TGTGCTAGCAGCTTAGGAAGCGCGCAAGAGACCCAGTACTTC. It specifies CASSLGSAQETQYF.

The chain uses TRBV7-2 and TRBJ1-6; TRBD1 matches 10 bases. V lost 5 bases and J lost 7; bases outside the gene matches: 11. The CDR3 sequence is 17 residues long. Germline CDR1 and CDR2: SGHTA and FQGNSA. CDR3 in amino acids: CASSPNRTGGQNSPLHF. CDR3 nucleotides: TGTGCCAGCAGCCCCAACCGGACAGGGGGGCAAAATTCACCCCTCCACTTT.

The gene calls are TRBV7-8 and TRBJ2-1, with 7 bases aligning to TRBD1. J was trimmed by 7 bases and V by 5 bases; bases with no gene match: 11. This CDR3 is built from 15 residues. Per the germline V gene, CDR1 is SGHVS and CDR2 is FQNEAQ. As DNA, the CDR3 is TGTGCCAGCAGCCCCGGGACAGCCTTTAGAAATGAGCAGTTCTTC. Its protein is CASSPGTAFRNEQFF.

The chain couples TRBV19 to TRBJ1-6; D is ambiguous. The CDR3 loop spans 13 amino acids. V gave up 5 bases and J gave up 9 bases, with 11 bases separating them. Germline assignment: CDR1 LNHDA and CDR2 SQIVND (reference sequence). The CDR3 DNA reads as TGTGCCAGTAGTGTACGATTGAGTTCACCCCTCCACTTT. It specifies CASSVRLSSPLHF. The full variable domain, in which reference TRBV19 and TRBJ1-6 provide the parts outside the CDR3, is DGGITQSPKYLFRKEGQNVTLSCEQNLNHDAMYWYRQDPGQGLRLIYYSQIVNDFQKGDIAEGYSVSREKKESFPLTVTSAQKNPTAFYLCASSVRLSSPLHFGNGTRLTVT.

The V gene is TRBV7-2, the J gene TRBJ2-7, with 11 bases that match TRBD2. Germline V gene data show CDR1 as SGHTA and CDR2 as FQGNSA. The V gene end was trimmed by 4 bases and the J gene end by 2 bases; junction bases not matched to a gene: 4. The CDR3 is 15 amino acids. The CDR3: CASSSTSGKTYEQYF. CDR3 bases: TGTGCCAGCAGCTCGACTAGCGGGAAAACCTACGAGCAGTACTTC. The full variable domain, with the rest looked up from reference TRBV7-2 and TRBJ2-7, is GAGVSQSPSNKVTEKGKDVELRCDPISGHTALYWYRQSLGQGLEFLIYFQGNSAPDKSGLPSDRFSAERTGGSVSTLTIQRTQQEDSAVYLCASSSTSGKTYEQYFGPGTRLTVT.

The V gene is TRBV28, the J gene TRBJ1-6; the D is unclear. The CDR3 length is 15 residues. Germline CDR1 MDHEN, CDR2 SYDVKM. V lost 6 bases, J lost 9 bases, and 18 bases lay in between. The DNA for the CDR3 is TGTGCCAGCAGCCCTCCGGTGGGGATGAGTTCACCCCTCCACTTT. Translating gives CASSPPVGMSSPLHF.

This rearrangement joins TRBV28 to TRBJ1-2; a weak D match, TRBD1 (6 bases). This CDR3 has 12 amino acids. CDR1 MDHEN and CDR2 SYDVKM come from the germline V gene. The germline V and J ends were trimmed by 6 bases and 7 bases, with 12 bases remaining between them. The CDR3 region has the DNA TGTGCCAGCAGCCAAACAGGGAGTGGCTACACCTTC. It translates to CASSQTGSGYTF.

V gene TRBV5-4 combines with J gene TRBJ2-2; no firm D call. The CDR3 extends over 15 amino acids. Trimming cost V 4 bases and J 1 base, with 11 bases left between them. Germline CDR1 and CDR2: SGHNT and YYREEE (reference sequence). The DNA of the CDR3 is TGTGCCAGCAGCCGGACGGTTCTGAACACCGGGGAGCTGTTTTTT. Amino acids: CASSRTVLNTGELFF.

This chain joins TRBV9 and TRBJ1-6; the D is unclear. The CDR3 totals 15 residues. Between the trimmed V and J ends, which lost 0 bases and 7 bases, there was a span of 11 bases. In germline, CDR1 is SGDLS, CDR2 YYNGEE. The CDR3 here is CASSVDAQSNSPLHF. The CDR3 DNA is TGTGCCAGCAGCGTAGACGCCCAGAGCAATTCACCCCTCCACTTT.